This T cell receptor (beta chain) was captured in a study of patients and donors after allogeneic stem cell transplantation. One entry per CDR3 protein, called by TCRdb with MiXCR from the RT-PCR reads. The sample has about a million distinct CDR3 sequences; about a sixth are singletons. This clonotype was seen more than once but under ten times. Trimming cost V 5 bases and J 10 bases, with 15 bases left between them. This CDR3 is 14 amino acids long. This chain uses TRBV12-3 or TRBV12-4 with TRBJ1-6, with D hard to call. The receptor was derived from a human donor who was either an allogeneic HSCT recipient or a stem cell or donor lymphocyte infusion donor (not recorded which). It is not recorded whose cells these are; they may come from a transplant donor. Sequenced: blood, either unsorted or a sorted T cell fraction (not recorded which). As DNA, the CDR3 is TGTGCCAGCAGTGTGGAGGGCCTGGGGTCACCCCTCCACTTT. Translated, it gives CASSVEGLGSPLHF.